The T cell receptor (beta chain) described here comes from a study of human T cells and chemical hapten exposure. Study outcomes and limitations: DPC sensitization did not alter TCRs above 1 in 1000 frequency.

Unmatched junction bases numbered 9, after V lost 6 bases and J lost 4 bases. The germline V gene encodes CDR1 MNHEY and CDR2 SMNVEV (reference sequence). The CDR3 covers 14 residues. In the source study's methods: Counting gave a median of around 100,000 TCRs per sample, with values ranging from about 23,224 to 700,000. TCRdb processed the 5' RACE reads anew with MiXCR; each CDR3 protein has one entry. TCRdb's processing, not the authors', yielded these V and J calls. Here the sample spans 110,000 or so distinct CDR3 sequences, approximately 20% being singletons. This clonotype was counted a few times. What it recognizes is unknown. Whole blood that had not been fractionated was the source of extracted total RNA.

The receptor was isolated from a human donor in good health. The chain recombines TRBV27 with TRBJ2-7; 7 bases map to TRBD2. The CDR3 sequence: CASSSWGGAYEQYF. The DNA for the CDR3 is TGTGCCAGCAGCTCATGGGGGGGTGCATACGAGCAGTACTTC.